This T cell receptor beta chain was found in a study of blood T cell repertoires in COVID-19. In the study overall: Donors in the United States, Italy and Spain gave samples during acute or convalescent COVID-19. PBMCs, B-cell-depleted T cells, or T cells provided the cDNA or gDNA that made up the material.

This clone has just one count. Per the authors' pipeline: Using reference gene primer amplification, nucleated cell counts were estimated. This table comes from immunoSEQ multiplex PCR, and its TCRdb copy is limited to in-frame clones, with some not included. V and J calls and clone size are copied from that table; D and trimming were computed from the DNA. This repertoire shows tens of thousands of clones, approximately 88% found once; its top ten account for 5.4%. The sequence derives from a man aged 55 to 70 with acute or convalescent COVID-19. Sequencing was performed on peripheral blood.

The CDR3 bases are TGTGCCAGCAGCTTAGTCGCGGGGGGTCTCAATGAGCAGTTCTTC. Protein sequence: CASSLVAGGLNEQFF. This rearrangement joins TRBV11-3 to TRBJ2-1; 8 positions agree with TRBD2. The CDR3 is 15 amino acids. Germline V gene data show CDR1 as SGHNT and CDR2 as YENEEA. Germline trimming cut 1 base from V and 6 bases from J; bases unmatched to any gene: 5.